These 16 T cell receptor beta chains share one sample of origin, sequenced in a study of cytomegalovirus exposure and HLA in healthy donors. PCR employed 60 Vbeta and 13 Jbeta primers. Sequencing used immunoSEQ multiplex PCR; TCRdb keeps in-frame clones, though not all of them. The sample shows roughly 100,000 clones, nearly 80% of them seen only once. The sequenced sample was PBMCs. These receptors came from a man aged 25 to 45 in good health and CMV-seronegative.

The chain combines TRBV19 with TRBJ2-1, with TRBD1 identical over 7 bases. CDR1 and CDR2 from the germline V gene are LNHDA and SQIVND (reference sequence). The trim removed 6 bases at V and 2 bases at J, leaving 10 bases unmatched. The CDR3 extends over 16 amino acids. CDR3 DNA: TGTGCCAGTAGCCAGAGCCACAGGGGTCCCTACAATGAGCAGTTCTTC. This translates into CASSQSHRGPYNEQFF.

CDR3 in amino acids: CAISEQGDQPQHF. CDR3 coding DNA: TGTGCCATCAGTGAACAGGGGGATCAGCCCCAGCATTTT. The chain carries TRBV10-3 and TRBJ1-5; 8 nucleotides match TRBD1. CDR1 is ENHRY and CDR2 is SYGVKD in the germline V gene. Losses at the gene ends were 3 bases for V and 5 bases for J; bases not matched to a gene: 0. There are 13 residues in the CDR3.

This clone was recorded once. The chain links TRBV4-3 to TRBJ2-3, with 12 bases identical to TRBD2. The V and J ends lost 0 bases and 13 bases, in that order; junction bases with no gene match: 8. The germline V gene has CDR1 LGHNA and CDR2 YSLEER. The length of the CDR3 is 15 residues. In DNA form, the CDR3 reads TGCGCCAGCAGCCAAGAATGGGCTAGCGGGGGGGCGGAGTATTTT. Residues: CASSQEWASGGAEYF.

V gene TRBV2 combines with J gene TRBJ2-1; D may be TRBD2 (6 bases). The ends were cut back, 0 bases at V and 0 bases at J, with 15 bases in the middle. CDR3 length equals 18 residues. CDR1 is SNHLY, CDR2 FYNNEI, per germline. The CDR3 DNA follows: TGTGCCAGCAGTGAAGCGCTCATAGCGGTGAGCTCCTACAATGAGCAGTTCTTC. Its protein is CASSEALIAVSSYNEQFF.

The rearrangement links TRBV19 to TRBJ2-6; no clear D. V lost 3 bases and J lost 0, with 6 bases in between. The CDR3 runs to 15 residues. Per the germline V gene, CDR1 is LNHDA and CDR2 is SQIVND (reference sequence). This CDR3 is CASSITASGANVLTF. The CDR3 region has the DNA TGTGCCAGTAGTATTACAGCCTCTGGGGCCAACGTCCTGACTTTC.

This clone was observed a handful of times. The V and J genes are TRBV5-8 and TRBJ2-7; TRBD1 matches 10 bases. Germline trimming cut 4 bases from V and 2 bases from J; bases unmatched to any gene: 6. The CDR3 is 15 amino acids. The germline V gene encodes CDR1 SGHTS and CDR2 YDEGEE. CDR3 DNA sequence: TGTGCCAGCAGCGAAGGGACAGGGGACCCCTACGAGCAGTACTTC. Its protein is CASSEGTGDPYEQYF.

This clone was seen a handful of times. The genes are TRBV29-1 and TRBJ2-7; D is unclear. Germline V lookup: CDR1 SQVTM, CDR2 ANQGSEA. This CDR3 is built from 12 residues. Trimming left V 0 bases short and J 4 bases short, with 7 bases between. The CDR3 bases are TGCAGCGTTGAAGACTTCGGTTACGAGCAGTACTTC. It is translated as CSVEDFGYEQYF.

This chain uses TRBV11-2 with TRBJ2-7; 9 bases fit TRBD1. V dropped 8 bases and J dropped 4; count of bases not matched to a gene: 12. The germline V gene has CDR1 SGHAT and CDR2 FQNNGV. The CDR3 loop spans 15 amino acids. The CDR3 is CASGRIRDREYEQYF. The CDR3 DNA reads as TGTGCCAGCGGCCGCATCCGGGACAGGGAATACGAGCAGTACTTC.

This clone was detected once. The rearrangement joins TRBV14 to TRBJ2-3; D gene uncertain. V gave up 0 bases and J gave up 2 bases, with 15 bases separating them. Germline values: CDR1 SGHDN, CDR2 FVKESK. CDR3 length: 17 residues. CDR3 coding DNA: TGTGCCAGCAGCCAAGATCTTGCCGCCCTAACCACAGATACGCAGTATTTT. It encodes CASSQDLAALTTDTQYF.

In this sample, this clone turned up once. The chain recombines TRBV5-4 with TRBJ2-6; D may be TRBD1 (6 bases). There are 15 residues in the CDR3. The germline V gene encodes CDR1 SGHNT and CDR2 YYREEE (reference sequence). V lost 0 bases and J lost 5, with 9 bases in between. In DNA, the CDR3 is TGTGCCAGCAGCTTGGGGGGGCTTAGGGCCAACGTCCTGACTTTC. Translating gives CASSLGGLRANVLTF.

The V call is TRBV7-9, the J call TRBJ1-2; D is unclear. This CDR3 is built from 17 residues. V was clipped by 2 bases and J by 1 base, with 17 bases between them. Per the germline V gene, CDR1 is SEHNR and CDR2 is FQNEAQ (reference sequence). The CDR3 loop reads CASSLPPTNNYNYGYTF. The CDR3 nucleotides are TGTGCCAGCAGCTTACCTCCGACTAACAATTATAACTATGGCTACACCTTC. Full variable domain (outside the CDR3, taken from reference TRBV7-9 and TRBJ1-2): DTGVSQNPRHKITKRGQNVTFRCDPISEHNRLYWYRQTLGQGPEFLTYFQNEAQLEKSRLLSDRFSAERPKGSFSTLEIQRTEQGDSAMYLCASSLPPTNNYNYGYTFGSGTRLTVV.

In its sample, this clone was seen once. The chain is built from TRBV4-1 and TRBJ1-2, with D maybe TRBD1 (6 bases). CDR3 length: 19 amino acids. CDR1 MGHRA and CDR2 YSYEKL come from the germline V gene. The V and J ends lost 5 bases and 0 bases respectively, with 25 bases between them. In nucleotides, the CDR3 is TGCGCCAGCAGCGTGAGGGACCATGGACAGTCATATTCTAACTATGGCTACACCTTC. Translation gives CASSVRDHGQSYSNYGYTF.

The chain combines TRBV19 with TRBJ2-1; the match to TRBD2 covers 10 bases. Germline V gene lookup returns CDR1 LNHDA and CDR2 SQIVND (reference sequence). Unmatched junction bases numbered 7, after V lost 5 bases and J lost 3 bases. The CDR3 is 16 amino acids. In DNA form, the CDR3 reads TGTGCCAGTAGTCGGACTAGCGGAGTCCGCTACAATGAGCAGTTCTTC. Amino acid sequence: CASSRTSGVRYNEQFF.

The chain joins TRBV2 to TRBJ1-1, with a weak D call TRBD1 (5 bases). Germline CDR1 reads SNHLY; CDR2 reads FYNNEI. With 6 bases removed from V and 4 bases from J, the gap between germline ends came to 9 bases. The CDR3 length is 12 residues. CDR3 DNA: TGTGCCAGCAGGGAGGGGAGCACTGAAGCTTTCTTT. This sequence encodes CASREGSTEAFF.

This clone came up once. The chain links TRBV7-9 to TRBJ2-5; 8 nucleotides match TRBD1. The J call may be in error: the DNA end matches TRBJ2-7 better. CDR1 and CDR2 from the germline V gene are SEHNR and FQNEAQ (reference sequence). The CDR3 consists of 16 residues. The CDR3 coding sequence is TGTGCCAGCAGCCACACAAGGACAGGGACGGTCCACGAGCAGTACTTC. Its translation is CASSHTRTGTVHEQYF.

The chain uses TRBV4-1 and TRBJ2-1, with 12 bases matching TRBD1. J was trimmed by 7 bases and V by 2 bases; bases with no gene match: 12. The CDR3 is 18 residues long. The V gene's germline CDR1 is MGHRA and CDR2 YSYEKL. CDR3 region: CASSQKAPGTGGGNEQFF. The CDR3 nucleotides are TGCGCCAGCAGCCAAAAAGCTCCCGGGACAGGGGGCGGGAATGAGCAGTTCTTC.